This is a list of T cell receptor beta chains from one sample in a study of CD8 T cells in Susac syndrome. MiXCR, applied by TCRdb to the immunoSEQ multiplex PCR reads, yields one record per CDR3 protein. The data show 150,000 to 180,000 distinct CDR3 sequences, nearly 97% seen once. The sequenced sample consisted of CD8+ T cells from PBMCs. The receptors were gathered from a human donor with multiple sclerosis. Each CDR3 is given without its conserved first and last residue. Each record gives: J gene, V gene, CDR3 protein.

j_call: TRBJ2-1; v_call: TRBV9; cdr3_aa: ASSSMTTGGQQF
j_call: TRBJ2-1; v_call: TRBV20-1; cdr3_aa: SALGLAGAIEQF
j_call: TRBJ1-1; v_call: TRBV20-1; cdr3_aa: SARDGDSLGGTEAF
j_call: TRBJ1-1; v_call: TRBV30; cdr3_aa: AWISPRTYDEAF
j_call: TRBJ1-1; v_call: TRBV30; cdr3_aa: ASAGGAEAF
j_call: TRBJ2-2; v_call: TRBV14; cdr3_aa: ASSQRTGAAGELF
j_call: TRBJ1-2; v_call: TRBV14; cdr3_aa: ASSHPGSFRYT
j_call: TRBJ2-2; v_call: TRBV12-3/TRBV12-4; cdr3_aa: ASSYGRTGELF
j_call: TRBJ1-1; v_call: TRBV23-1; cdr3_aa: ASSQCGQGAPNTEAF
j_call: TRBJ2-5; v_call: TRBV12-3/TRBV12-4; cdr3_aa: ASRQDRIQETQY
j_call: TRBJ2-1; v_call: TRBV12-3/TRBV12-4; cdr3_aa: ASSQSGGTGNEQF
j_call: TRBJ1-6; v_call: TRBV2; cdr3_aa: ASSVATLH
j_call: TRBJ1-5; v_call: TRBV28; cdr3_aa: ASDLPGGRGVHSNQPQH
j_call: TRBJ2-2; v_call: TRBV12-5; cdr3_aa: ASGPNQREADNTGELF
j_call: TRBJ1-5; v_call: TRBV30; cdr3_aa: AWSVEYSNQPQH
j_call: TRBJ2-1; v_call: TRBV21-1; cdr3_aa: ASSLGGQDPWSSYNEQF
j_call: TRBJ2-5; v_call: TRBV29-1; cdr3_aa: SVGRDRESETQY
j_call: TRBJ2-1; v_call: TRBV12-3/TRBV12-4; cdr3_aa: ASSPDGVLAYNEQF
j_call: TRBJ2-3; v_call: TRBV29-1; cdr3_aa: SDGQGPRGLPTDTQY
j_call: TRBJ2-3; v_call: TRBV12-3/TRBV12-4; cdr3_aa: ASSRDDGGPTDTQY
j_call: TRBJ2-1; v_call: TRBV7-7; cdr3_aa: ASSPGQYNEQF
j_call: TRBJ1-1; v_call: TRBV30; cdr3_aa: AWSVGLMNTEAF